The present TCR beta chain was sequenced within a study of radiotherapy plus CTLA-4 blockade in lung cancer. A remark on this clone: The antigen remains unidentified.

Some clones are missing from TCRdb's copy, which holds only in-frame ones; the method was immunoSEQ multiplex PCR. The table has tens of thousands of clones, about 87% seen once; the top ten hold over 15%. Study-wide findings and caveats: After treatment with radiotherapy plus ipilimumab, TCR clones that came from the tumor expanded in blood. With interferon-beta, early dynamics of blood T cell clones were reported to best predict response.

This clonotype was obtained from a human donor with non-small cell lung cancer that progressed on radiotherapy plus ipilimumab. Source: peripheral blood, taken from a patient treated with radiotherapy plus ipilimumab.

The CDR3 DNA sequence: TGTGCCAGTATCCCAGGTGGACAGGGTAACTATGGCTACACCTTC. Protein product: CASIPGGQGNYGYTF. The V call is TRBV19, the J call TRBJ1-2, with 8 bases matching TRBD1. Trimming cost V 7 bases and J 1 base; bases outside gene matches: 8. The CDR3 contains 15 residues. Germline-derived CDR1 and CDR2 are LNHDA and SQIVND (reference sequence).